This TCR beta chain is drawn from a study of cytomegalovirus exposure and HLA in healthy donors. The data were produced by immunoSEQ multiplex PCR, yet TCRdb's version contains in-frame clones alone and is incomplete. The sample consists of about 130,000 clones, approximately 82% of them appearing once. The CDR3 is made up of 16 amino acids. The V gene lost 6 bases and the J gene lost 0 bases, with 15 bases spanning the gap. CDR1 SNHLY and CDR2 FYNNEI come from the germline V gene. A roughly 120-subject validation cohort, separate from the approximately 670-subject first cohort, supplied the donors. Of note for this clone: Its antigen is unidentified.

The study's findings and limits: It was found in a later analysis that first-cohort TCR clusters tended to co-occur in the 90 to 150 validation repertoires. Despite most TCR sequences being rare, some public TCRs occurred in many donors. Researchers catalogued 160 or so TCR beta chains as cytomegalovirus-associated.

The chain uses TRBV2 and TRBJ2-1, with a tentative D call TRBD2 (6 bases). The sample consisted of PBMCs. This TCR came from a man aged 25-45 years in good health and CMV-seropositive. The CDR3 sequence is CASSPRGASSYNEQFF. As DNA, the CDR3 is TGTGCCAGCAGCCCCCGCGGGGCTAGCTCCTACAATGAGCAGTTCTTC.